One and the same sample provided the 13 T cell receptor beta chains below, sequenced in a study of T cell responses to AZD1222 COVID-19 vaccine. Generated by immunoSEQ multiplex PCR, the TCRdb table keeps only in-frame clones and is missing some. The table has some 150,000 clones, approximately 95% seen once. The starting material was peripheral blood, obtained on day 0 of AZD1222 vaccination. The receptors originated from an adult in good health.

The chain carries TRBV27 and TRBJ2-7, with a weak D call TRBD1 (5 bases). Germline V gives CDR1 MNHEY, CDR2 SMNVEV (reference sequence). Trimming removed 3 bases from V and 7 bases from J, with 16 bases in between. CDR3 length: 14 residues. The CDR3 sequence: CASSLRTGGLEQYF. CDR3 nucleotides: TGTGCCAGCAGTTTGAGAACAGGCGGCCTGGAGCAGTACTTC.

The chain couples TRBV19 to TRBJ1-6; a weak D match, TRBD1 (5 bases). V lost 1 base to trimming and J lost 8 bases, with 12 bases between them. The CDR3 is made up of 15 amino acids. Germline loops: CDR1 LNHDA, CDR2 SQIVND (reference sequence). The CDR3 loop reads CASSIGFRVDSPLHF. The CDR3 nucleotides read TGTGCCAGTAGTATAGGTTTCAGGGTCGATTCACCCCTCCACTTT.

A note on this clone: The CDR3 carries no conserved terminal phenylalanine or tryptophan, so it likely arises from a read error. The limits of the CDR3 on the DNA are not certain, so only TCRdb's listed CDR3 is given. The chain has TRBV7-5 and TRBJ1-1; the table's D gene call, TRBD1, was not cross checked with the DNA. TRBV7-5 is assigned pseudogene status. The CDR3 region is 11 residues in length, termini included. CDR3 sequence reads: CVRRKQGFGCI.

The chain has TRBV19 and TRBJ2-7; 7 bases align to TRBD1. This CDR3 has 14 residues. V shed 10 bases and J 3 bases; nucleotides not matched to a gene: 12. Germline CDR1 LNHDA, CDR2 SQIVND (reference sequence). The CDR3 DNA reads TGTGCCACCAGGGACAGCAATTACCTCTACGAGCAGTACTTC. Its protein product is CATRDSNYLYEQYF.

The J gene is TRBJ1-3, the V gene TRBV7-8; no reliable D call. The germline V gene encodes CDR1 SGHVS and CDR2 FQNEAQ. CDR3 length equals 13 residues. Between the trimmed V and J ends, which lost 4 bases and 7 bases, there was a span of 11 bases. The chain's CDR3 is CASSSALANTIYF. The CDR3 nucleotides are TGTGCCAGCAGCTCCGCGCTGGCGAACACCATATATTTT.

The chain is built from TRBV28 and TRBJ1-2; D is ambiguous. Germline CDR1 MDHEN, CDR2 SYDVKM. The CDR3 sequence is 12 residues long. Between the trimmed V and J ends, which lost 2 bases and 3 bases, there was a span of 4 bases. The CDR3 coding sequence is TGTGCCAGCAGTTTAATGGACTATGGCTACACCTTC. Translation gives CASSLMDYGYTF.

The CDR3 here is CASKREVGNQPQHF. CDR3 nucleotide sequence: TGTGCCAGCAAGCGGGAGGTGGGCAATCAGCCCCAGCATTTT. The chain is built from TRBV27 and TRBJ1-5; the D is unclear. Germline-derived CDR1 and CDR2 are MNHEY and SMNVEV (reference sequence). V lost 7 bases and J 2 bases, leaving 12 bases between the germline ends. The CDR3 loop spans 14 amino acids.

The V gene is TRBV11-2, the J gene TRBJ1-1; 10 bases line up with TRBD1. The CDR3 loop spans 14 amino acids. Germline V gene lookup returns CDR1 SGHAT and CDR2 FQNNGV. After removal of 4 bases from V and 5 bases from J, the junction contained 4 bases not matched to a gene. CDR3 residues: CASSYGQGGTEAFF. The CDR3 nucleotides are TGTGCCAGCAGCTATGGACAGGGGGGGACTGAAGCTTTCTTT.

V usage is TRBV5-1 and J usage is TRBJ2-5, with no clear D. This CDR3 contains 15 residues. Trimming took off 0 bases at V and 3 bases at J, with 12 bases between the two ends. CDR1 SGHRS and CDR2 YFSETQ come from the germline V gene. Here the CDR3 DNA reads TGCGCCAGCAGCTTGGCGCGGACCAAAAAAGAGACCCAGTACTTC. Its protein product is CASSLARTKKETQYF.

This clone was detected only once. This chain uses TRBV6-5 with TRBJ1-1; weak D call: TRBD1 (5 bases). The ends were cut back, 8 bases at V and 0 bases at J, with 10 bases in the middle. CDR3 length: 13 residues. CDR1 is MNHEY, CDR2 SVGAGI, per germline. CDR3 protein: CASGARLNTEAFF. As DNA, the CDR3 is TGTGCCAGCGGGGCAAGATTGAACACTGAAGCTTTCTTT.

The CDR3 here is CASSLVAGIGTEAFF. The CDR3 DNA follows: TGTGCCAGCAGCTTAGTGGCAGGGATAGGCACTGAAGCTTTCTTT. The V gene is TRBV7-9, the J gene TRBJ1-1, with D perhaps TRBD1 (5 bases). Trimming removed 1 base from V and 4 bases from J, with 13 bases in between. The CDR3 is made up of 15 amino acids. Germline CDR1 SEHNR, CDR2 FQNEAQ (reference sequence).

The chain is built from TRBV5-1 and TRBJ1-3; D gene ambiguous. The length of the CDR3 is 14 residues. V was trimmed by 1 base and J by 0 bases, leaving 5 bases between them. Germline assignment: CDR1 SGHRS and CDR2 YFSETQ. CDR3 bases: TGCGCCAGCAGCTTGCTGGACTCTGGAAACACCATATATTTT. Its protein product is CASSLLDSGNTIYF.

This clone is a singleton in its sample. This sequence joins TRBV29-1 and TRBJ1-1; D is perhaps TRBD1 (5 bases). Germline-derived CDR1 and CDR2 are SQVTM and ANQGSEA. The CDR3 has 16 residues. The V gene lost 6 bases and the J gene lost 2 bases, with 22 bases spanning the gap. This CDR3 reads CSVATVRGGKNTEAFF. The CDR3 DNA is TGCAGCGTCGCCACCGTAAGGGGAGGGAAAAACACTGAAGCTTTCTTT.